These 6 T cell receptor beta chains share one sample of origin, sequenced in a study of PD-1 blockade in classical Hodgkin lymphoma. Assay used: immunoSEQ multiplex PCR; TCRdb lists only in-frame clones, some missing. The data hold about 30,000 clones, with 88% observed a single time. Time point defined: newly diagnosed, previously untreated cHL patient sample. With magnetic negative selection, CD4+ T cells were purified from PBMCs that had been thawed. The sequenced material came from CD4+ T cells from blood. Receptors were obtained from a human donor with classical Hodgkin lymphoma.

The CDR3 reads CASSLAGVPYEQYF. The CDR3 DNA reads as TGCGCCAGCAGCTTGGCTGGGGTGCCCTACGAGCAGTACTTC. The chain combines TRBV5-1 with TRBJ2-7; no reliable D call. Trimming pared 0 bases from V and 2 bases from J, leaving 9 bases between. CDR1 is SGHRS and CDR2 is YFSETQ in the germline V gene. The CDR3 totals 14 residues.

A few counts support this clone. This chain connects TRBV12-5 to TRBJ1-2, with D unclear. Between the trimmed V and J ends, which lost 7 bases and 2 bases, there was a span of 11 bases. Germline V lookup: CDR1 LGHNT, CDR2 FRNRAP. This CDR3 region has 13 residues. In nucleotides, the CDR3 is TGTGCTAGTGCCTTGGGCAGGAACTATGGCTACACCTTC. It codes for CASALGRNYGYTF.

This chain connects TRBV29-1 to TRBJ2-1; 10 bases fit TRBD1. CDR1 is SQVTM, CDR2 ANQGSEA, per germline. There are 14 residues in the CDR3. Unmatched junction bases numbered 7, after V lost 7 bases and J lost 4 bases. The CDR3 protein is CSASPGQGYNEQFF. CDR3 coding DNA: TGCAGCGCATCGCCGGGACAGGGGTACAATGAGCAGTTCTTC.

The chain links TRBV6-5 to TRBJ1-2; D is uncertain. V was clipped by 4 bases and J by 2 bases, with 11 bases between them. The CDR3 runs 14 residues. From germline, CDR1 is MNHEY and CDR2 SVGAGI. CDR3 residues: CASSSGRRNYGYTF. CDR3 DNA: TGTGCCAGCAGTTCAGGACGTCGGAACTATGGCTACACCTTC.

The chain has TRBV23-1 and TRBJ2-7; no firm D call. TRBV23-1 is an open reading frame, and its role is uncertain. This CDR3 contains 13 residues. V shed 7 bases and J shed 4 bases, with 14 bases lying between them. The CDR3 sequence is CASILRRTYEQYF. CDR3 bases: TGCGCCAGCATTCTAAGACGAACTTACGAGCAGTACTTC.

This chain connects TRBV7-2 to TRBJ2-5; 11 bases align to TRBD1. The length of the CDR3 is 18 residues. CDR1 SGHTA and CDR2 FQGNSA come from the germline V gene. V was clipped by 0 bases and J by 5 bases; unmatched bases: 11. CDR3 sequence (DNA): TGTGCCAGCAGCTTAGCGGGTGGTCGGACAGGGGGCTGGGAGACCCAGTACTTC. It codes for CASSLAGGRTGGWETQYF.